This entry lists 9 T cell receptor beta chains sequenced from one sample in a study of blood T cell repertoires in COVID-19. TCRdb keeps only in-frame clones here, not all; method: immunoSEQ multiplex PCR. The data show around 200,000 clones, about 83% seen once. The sample consisted of peripheral blood. Receptor source: a woman aged 18-29 years who had recovered from COVID-19.

The chain combines TRBV9 with TRBJ2-1; 11 nucleotides agree with TRBD2. Looked up from germline, CDR1 is SGDLS and CDR2 is YYNGEE. The CDR3 extends over 15 amino acids. The J segment lost 7 bases and the V segment lost 4 bases, leaving 7 bases of the junction unmatched. CDR3 in amino acids: CASSSGTSGTNEQFF. CDR3 nucleotide sequence: TGTGCCAGCAGCTCCGGGACTAGCGGAACGAATGAGCAGTTCTTC.

The chain employs TRBV19 and TRBJ1-1; possible D gene TRBD1, 6 bases. Trimming took off 4 bases at V and 5 bases at J, with 17 bases between the two ends. Germline CDR1 is LNHDA and CDR2 is SQIVND (reference sequence). The CDR3 is made up of 15 amino acids. The CDR3 DNA reads TGTGCCAGTAGTACCTTCTCAGGGGTGGGAACTGAAGCTTTCTTT. Translation: CASSTFSGVGTEAFF.

The chain uses TRBV14 and TRBJ2-1; a weak D match, TRBD2 (6 bases). The germline V and J ends were trimmed by 4 bases and 5 bases, with 15 bases remaining between them. Germline V CDR1 and CDR2: SGHDN, FVKESK. The CDR3 contains 15 residues. The CDR3 sequence is CASSRGGAGNNEQFF. As DNA, the CDR3 is TGTGCCAGCAGCCGTGGCGGGGCGGGCAACAATGAGCAGTTCTTC.

J is TRBJ2-2 and V is TRBV19; D is perhaps TRBD1 (6 bases). Germline V gene sequence: CDR1 LNHDA, CDR2 SQIVND (reference sequence). Trimming took off 2 bases at V and 4 bases at J, with 17 bases between the two ends. The CDR3 totals 17 residues. CDR3 sequence reads: CASSIRDTAQGTGELFF. CDR3 nucleotides: TGTGCCAGTAGTATAAGGGACACAGCGCAAGGCACCGGGGAGCTGTTTTTT.

This rearrangement joins TRBV6-6 to TRBJ2-3; D may be TRBD2 (5 bases). CDR3 length: 15 amino acids. The V gene's germline CDR1 is MNHNY and CDR2 SVGAGI (reference sequence). The V and J ends lost 2 bases and 3 bases respectively, with 12 bases between them. The CDR3 nucleotides are TGTGCCAGCAGTTACGGAGGAGTCAAAACAGATACGCAGTATTTT. Translation gives CASSYGGVKTDTQYF.

This clone was recorded only once. V and J are TRBV15 and TRBJ2-3, with D maybe TRBD1 (5 bases). This CDR3 has 15 residues. Germline values: CDR1 LNHNV, CDR2 YYDKDF (reference sequence). V lost 0 bases and J 1 base, leaving 8 bases between the germline ends. In DNA form, the CDR3 reads TGTGCCACCAGCAGAGATGGGGCGCGCACAGATACGCAGTATTTT. Amino acids: CATSRDGARTDTQYF.

This CDR3 is CASSSGEGAIGNTIYF. CDR3 coding DNA: TGTGCCAGCAGCTCTGGTGAGGGGGCGATCGGAAACACCATATATTTT. V gene TRBV7-2 combines with J gene TRBJ1-3, with TRBD1 identical over 7 bases. CDR1 and CDR2 (germline): SGHTA, FQGNSA. CDR3 length: 16 amino acids. With V trimmed by 4 bases and J by 4 bases, 10 bases remained unmatched.

The chain recombines TRBV2 with TRBJ2-1; tentatively, D is TRBD2 (6 bases). This CDR3 has 14 residues. Germline V gene sequence: CDR1 SNHLY, CDR2 FYNNEI. Trimming removed 9 bases at V and 0 bases at J, with 12 bases between. CDR3 region: CASSRESSYNEQFF. CDR3 bases: TGTGCCAGTAGTCGGGAGAGCTCCTACAATGAGCAGTTCTTC.

A single count supports this clone. The chain uses TRBV4-3 and TRBJ1-3; the D is unclear. Looked up from germline, CDR1 is LGHNA and CDR2 is YSLEER. Trimming removed 0 bases from V and 0 bases from J, with 6 bases in between. The CDR3 contains 15 residues. The CDR3 region has the DNA TGCGCCAGCAGCCAAGATAGATACTCTGGAAACACCATATATTTT. Translating it yields CASSQDRYSGNTIYF.